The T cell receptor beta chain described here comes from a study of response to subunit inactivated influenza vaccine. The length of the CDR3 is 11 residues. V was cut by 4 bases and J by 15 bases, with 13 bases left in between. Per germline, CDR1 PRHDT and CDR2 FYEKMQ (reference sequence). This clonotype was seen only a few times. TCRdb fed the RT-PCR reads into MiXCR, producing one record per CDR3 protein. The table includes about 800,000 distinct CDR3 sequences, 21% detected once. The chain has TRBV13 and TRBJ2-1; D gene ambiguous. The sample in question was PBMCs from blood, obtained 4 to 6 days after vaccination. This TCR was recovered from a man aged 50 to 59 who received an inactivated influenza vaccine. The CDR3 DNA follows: TGTGCCAGCAGCTCCAGATTAGGACGGTTCTTC. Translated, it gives CASSSRLGRFF.